Each of the 22 T cell receptor beta chains below was sequenced from the same sample in a study of CD8+ T cells in alopecia areata. Regarding treatment: oral pan-JAK inhibitor, 5-10 mg twice daily. RNA extraction was followed by reverse transcription into cDNA, which acted as the sequencing template. Sequenced by immunoSEQ multiplex PCR; TCRdb stores in-frame clones only, minus some. The data show around 300,000 clones, 60% seen once. The sample in question was CD4+ T cells sorted from blood, obtained at roughly week 53, from a patient treated with tofacitinib. These receptors came from a human donor with alopecia areata.

This clone was picked up a small number of times. The chain recombines TRBV5-1 with TRBJ2-7, with D tentatively TRBD1 (6 bases). V was shortened by 2 bases and J by 4 bases, with 10 bases between the two germline ends. Germline CDR1 SGHRS, CDR2 YFSETQ. There are 13 residues in the CDR3. CDR3 loop: CASSFGTSYEQYF. CDR3 bases: TGCGCCAGCAGCTTTGGGACATCGTACGAGCAGTACTTC.

The chain employs TRBV6-5 and TRBJ2-3; tentatively, D is TRBD1 (6 bases). The CDR3 totals 12 residues. Germline CDR1 and CDR2: MNHEY and SVGAGI. V was pared by 5 bases and J by 5 bases, with 8 bases between. The CDR3, as DNA: TGTGCCAGCAGTCTGACAGGAGATACGCAGTATTTT. Residues: CASSLTGDTQYF.

The sample holds a few counts of this clone. The chain recombines TRBV4-1 with TRBJ2-5; 9 bases map to TRBD1. V lost 5 bases, J lost 1 base, and 5 bases stayed unmatched. The CDR3 sequence is 15 residues long. CDR1 is MGHRA, CDR2 YSYEKL, per germline. In DNA form, the CDR3 reads TGCGCCAGCAGCGTGACAGGGGGAGGCCAAGAGACCCAGTACTTC. Amino acid sequence: CASSVTGGGQETQYF.

In its sample, this clone was seen once. The chain couples TRBV25-1 to TRBJ2-7; D tentatively reads TRBD1 or TRBD2 (5 bases each). CDR3 length: 14 amino acids. Germline V lookup: CDR1 MGHDK, CDR2 SYGVNS. Deletions cut 6 bases from V and 3 bases from J, with 15 bases between. This chain's CDR3 is CASREPGAYYEQYF. The CDR3 DNA follows: TGTGCCAGCAGGGAACCCGGGGCCTACTACGAGCAGTACTTC.

CDR3 DNA sequence: TGTGCCGGCCCGTCGAGACAGGGAAACACCGGGGAGCTGTTTTTT. Translation gives CAGPSRQGNTGELFF. The chain links TRBV30 to TRBJ2-2; TRBD1 aligns across 7 bases. Per the germline V gene, CDR1 is GTSNPN and CDR2 is SVGIG (reference sequence). The junction had 11 bases not matched to a gene; V was cut back by 8 bases and J by 2 bases. CDR3 length: 15 amino acids.

This clone was seen more than once but under ten times. The CDR3 region has the DNA TGTGCCAGCAGTTTATCCAGGGGCCGCTATGGCTACACCTTC. Translated, it gives CASSLSRGRYGYTF. J is TRBJ1-2 and V is TRBV27; D is perhaps TRBD1 (6 bases). V gave up 0 bases and J gave up 4 bases, with 9 bases separating them. CDR1 is MNHEY, CDR2 SMNVEV, per germline (reference sequence). This CDR3 comprises 14 residues.

V usage is TRBV18 and J usage is TRBJ2-3; TRBD1 matches 9 bases. CDR3 size: 15 residues. Germline CDR1 KGHSH, CDR2 LQKENI. J lost 6 bases, V lost 4 bases, and 8 bases had no gene match. The CDR3 region has the DNA TGTGCCAGCTCACGGCGGACAGGGGCGAGGGATACGCAGTATTTT. It specifies CASSRRTGARDTQYF.

The V call is TRBV7-3, the J call TRBJ2-7, with D possibly matching TRBD2 (6 bases). This CDR3 comprises 13 residues. The germline CDR1 and CDR2 sequences are SGHTA and FQGTGA. Deletions cut 5 bases from V and 6 bases from J, with 14 bases between. The CDR3 bases are TGTGCCAGCAGCCCAAACGGAGGGTCCGAGCAGTACTTC. Translation gives CASSPNGGSEQYF.

The chain links TRBV7-9 to TRBJ1-4, with TRBD1 identical over 8 bases. The J segment lost 0 bases and the V segment lost 4 bases, leaving 4 bases of the junction unmatched. Looked up from germline, CDR1 is SEHNR and CDR2 is FQNEAQ (reference sequence). CDR3 length: 16 residues. The CDR3 bases are TGTGCCAGCAGCTCGCAGGGGGCTGCAACTAATGAAAAACTGTTTTTT. Translating it yields CASSSQGAATNEKLFF.

The chain has TRBV2 and TRBJ1-4; maybe TRBD1 (5 bases). CDR1 and CDR2 from the germline V gene are SNHLY and FYNNEI. V was clipped by 6 bases and J by 16 bases, with 27 bases between them. The CDR3 length is 15 residues. CDR3 in amino acids: CASSRTGTRGLRGFF. Here the CDR3 DNA reads TGTGCCAGCAGCCGAACCGGGACGCGGGGCCTGCGGGGGTTTTTT. Combining the CDR3 with reference TRBV2 and TRBJ1-4 gives the whole variable domain EPEVTQTPSHQVTQMGQEVILRCVPISNHLYFYWYRQILGQKVEFLVSFYNNEISEKSEIFDDQFSVERPDGSNFTLKIRSTKLEDSAMYFCASSRTGTRGLRGFFGSGTQLSVL.

This chain uses TRBV5-6 with TRBJ1-2, with D uncertain. The CDR3 spans 13 residues. The V end was cut by 6 bases, the J end by 8 bases, with 17 bases between. Germline values: CDR1 SGHDT, CDR2 YYEEEE. The CDR3 nucleotides read TGTGCCAGCACCCCTACCTTGGGCGACGGCTACACCTTC. Translated: CASTPTLGDGYTF.

Remarks on this clone: A much larger clone lies a single base off, so this may be a read error. This chain links TRBV5-6 with TRBJ2-3, with unresolved D. The V gene lost 0 bases and the J gene lost 1 base, with 3 bases spanning the gap. Germline V lookup: CDR1 SGHDT, CDR2 YYEEEE. CDR3 length: 13 amino acids. CDR3 in DNA: TGTGCCAGCAGCTTGGTGGGCACAGATACGCAGTATTTT. Its protein is CASSLVGTDTQYF. Variable domain in full (rest from reference TRBV5-6 and TRBJ2-3): DAGVTQSPTHLIKTRGQQVTLRCSPKSGHDTVSWYQQALGQGPQFIFQYYEEEERQRGNFPDRFSGHQFPNYSSELNVNALLLGDSALYLCASSLVGTDTQYFGPGTRLTVL.

This clone was found once. This rearrangement joins TRBV30 to TRBJ2-3; 8 nucleotides match TRBD2. V shed 8 bases and J 5 bases; nucleotides not matched to a gene: 12. The CDR3 is 14 amino acids. Germline loops: CDR1 GTSNPN, CDR2 SVGIG (reference sequence). CDR3 region: CAHGGAGSQDTQYF. The CDR3 DNA reads TGTGCCCACGGGGGGGCCGGATCGCAAGATACGCAGTATTTT. The full variable domain, its missing parts supplied by reference TRBV30 and TRBJ2-3, is SQTIHQWPATLVQPVGSPLSLECTVEGTSNPNLYWYRQAAGRGLQLLFYSVGIGQISSEVPQNLSASRPQDRQFILSSKKLLLSDSGFYLCAHGGAGSQDTQYFGPGTRLTVL.

This chain links TRBV29-1 with TRBJ2-7; TRBD2 aligns across 7 bases. CDR3 size: 16 residues. CDR1 SQVTM and CDR2 ANQGSEA come from the germline V gene. Losses at the gene ends were 6 bases for V and 0 bases for J; bases not matched to a gene: 14. This CDR3 is CSVDTGGGLGSYEQYF. The CDR3 region has the DNA TGCAGCGTCGACACCGGGGGAGGGTTAGGCTCCTACGAGCAGTACTTC.

The table lists this clone with a count of one. The J gene is TRBJ2-5, the V gene TRBV9; D gene ambiguous. V dropped 0 bases and J dropped 2 bases, with 8 bases sitting between them. CDR1 and CDR2 from the germline V gene are SGDLS and YYNGEE. The CDR3 is 14 residues long. CDR3 loop: CASSVAPGQETQYF. The CDR3 bases are TGTGCCAGCAGCGTAGCTCCTGGTCAAGAGACCCAGTACTTC.

CDR3 amino acids: CASSYSLAGLTYEQYF. CDR3 in DNA: TGTGCCAGCAGTTATTCACTAGCGGGGCTTACCTACGAGCAGTACTTC. The chain joins TRBV28 to TRBJ2-7; 10 nucleotides agree with TRBD2. Losses at the gene ends were 4 bases for V and 2 bases for J; bases not matched to a gene: 8. Germline loops: CDR1 MDHEN, CDR2 SYDVKM. The CDR3 runs to 16 residues.

J is TRBJ2-7 and V is TRBV15, with TRBD1 matching over 9 bases. The V segment lost 5 bases and the J segment 7 bases; nucleotides outside the gene matches: 9. Germline V gene data show CDR1 as LNHNV and CDR2 as YYDKDF (reference sequence). The CDR3 runs 14 residues. CDR3 coding DNA: TGTGCCACCAGCGGATACAGGGGGCCGGGAGAGCAGTACTTC. This sequence encodes CATSGYRGPGEQYF.

The chain links TRBV5-1 to TRBJ2-5; possibly TRBD1 or TRBD2 for D (5 bases each). This CDR3 is built from 14 residues. V was cut by 3 bases and J by 1 base, with 10 bases left in between. Germline loops: CDR1 SGHRS, CDR2 YFSETQ. CDR3 in amino acids: CASSSSGTQETQYF. CDR3 DNA sequence: TGCGCCAGCAGCTCTTCGGGGACCCAAGAGACCCAGTACTTC.

The V call is TRBV29-1, the J call TRBJ2-2; D tentatively fits TRBD1 or TRBD2 (6 bases each). CDR3 length: 13 amino acids. Germline V gives CDR1 SQVTM, CDR2 ANQGSEA. V was shortened by 4 bases and J by 5 bases, with 11 bases between the two germline ends. The DNA of the CDR3 is TGCAGCGTTGGGGGGCTAGCGACCGGGGAGCTGTTTTTT. This encodes CSVGGLATGELFF.

The rearrangement joins TRBV29-1 to TRBJ2-1, with 15 bases lining up with TRBD2. The CDR3 contains 16 residues. Germline CDR1 reads SQVTM; CDR2 reads ANQGSEA. V lost 6 bases and J lost 2; bases outside the gene matches: 5. CDR3: CSVKRTSGGAYNEQFF. The DNA for the CDR3 is TGCAGCGTCAAGAGGACTAGCGGGGGGGCCTACAATGAGCAGTTCTTC.

This clone occurred a few times. DNA for the CDR3: TGTGCCAGCAGCTTAGTCTCGGGGCAGGGGCACCGCGGCTACACCTTC. This gives the protein CASSLVSGQGHRGYTF. V usage is TRBV7-2 and J usage is TRBJ1-2; possible D gene TRBD1, 6 bases. This CDR3 spans 16 amino acids. Germline-derived CDR1 and CDR2 are SGHTA and FQGNSA. V was pared by 1 base and J by 8 bases, with 20 bases between.

This chain joins TRBV10-3 and TRBJ2-5; unclear D gene. Germline V gene data show CDR1 as ENHRY and CDR2 as SYGVKD. V lost 8 bases, J lost 2 bases, and 21 bases lay in between. This CDR3 is 16 amino acids long. The CDR3 DNA is TGTGCCATCGGTGGAGCCGACCATGACTTGCAAGAGACCCAGTACTTC. Translation: CAIGGADHDLQETQYF.